These 14 T cell receptor beta chains were sequenced from one sample in a study of immune heterogeneity within non-small cell lung tumors. TCR beta CDR3 regions came from multiplex PCR with 32 forward V and 13 reverse J primers. In TCRdb, the multiplex PCR reads were re-called with MiXCR into one record per CDR3 protein. The profile covers 2,500 or so distinct CDR3 sequences, with 26% appearing a single time and about 20% taken by the ten largest. Template input, which was bulk tumor genomic DNA, totaled roughly 650 ng per sample. While surgery was under way, several biopsies spaced far apart were taken per primary tumor. Surgery that was curative in intent was performed on patients with untreated, newly diagnosed non-small cell lung cancer. Sequenced sample: lung tumor tissue. These receptor sequences come from a man between 60 and 70 years old with non-small cell lung cancer.

The chain employs TRBV6-5 and TRBJ1-3, with D possibly being TRBD1 (6 bases). The CDR3 has 15 amino acids. Germline CDR1 reads MNHEY; CDR2 reads SVGAGI. Trimming took off 1 base at V and 16 bases at J, with 23 bases between the two ends. CDR3 in amino acids: CASSYLGASGNTFYF. DNA for the CDR3: TGTGCCAGCAGTTACTTGGGGGCATCTGGAAACACCTTTTATTTT.

This clonotype qualifies as medium-sized. V usage is TRBV12-3 or TRBV12-4 and J usage is TRBJ1-1; D possibly corresponds to TRBD1 (5 bases). The CDR3 has 15 amino acids. Trimming shortened V by 5 bases and J by 0 bases, and 13 bases separated the two germline ends. In DNA form, the CDR3 reads TGTGCCAGCAGTGTCCAGGGAGGTTTGAACACTGAAGCTTTCTTT. It yields the protein CASSVQGGLNTEAFF.

This clonotype rates as medium-sized. This chain joins TRBV6-1 and TRBJ2-2; 13 bases agree with TRBD2. The CDR3 consists of 17 residues. With 7 bases clipped from V and 3 bases from J, the junction kept 8 bases outside the gene matches. Germline V lookup: CDR1 MNHNS, CDR2 SASEGT. The CDR3 is CASKKAGLAGYTGELFF. The CDR3 bases are TGTGCCAGCAAGAAAGCGGGACTAGCGGGATACACCGGGGAGCTGTTTTTT.

Sample share makes this clonotype medium-sized. The rearrangement uses TRBV25-1 and TRBJ1-2; 9 nucleotides agree with TRBD1. Germline CDR1 MGHDK, CDR2 SYGVNS. Germline trimming cut 4 bases from V and 8 bases from J; bases unmatched to any gene: 5. This CDR3 is 13 amino acids long. In DNA form, the CDR3 reads TGTGCCAGCAGTGGAGGGACAGGGTACGGCTACACCTTC. This gives the protein CASSGGTGYGYTF.

This chain joins TRBV5-1 and TRBJ2-2; D possibly corresponds to TRBD1 (5 bases). Looked up from germline, CDR1 is SGHRS and CDR2 is YFSETQ. This CDR3 spans 16 amino acids. Trimming cost V 6 bases and J 1 base, with 16 bases left between them. CDR3 DNA: TGCGCCAGCAACCTATTGCTAGGACAGAACACCGGGGAGCTGTTTTTT. Translated, it gives CASNLLLGQNTGELFF.

Within the sample, this clonotype is medium-sized (0.01 to 0.1%). The rearrangement uses TRBV24-1 and TRBJ2-5; D gene unclear. Trimming removed 7 bases from V and 1 base from J, with 15 bases in between. Germline V gene data show CDR1 as KGHDR and CDR2 as SFDVKD. The CDR3 consists of 15 residues. In nucleotides, the CDR3 is TGTGCCACCAGCCCCAGGCCCGGCGGCCAAGAGACCCAGTACTTC. It encodes CATSPRPGGQETQYF.

This clonotype appeared a few times. This chain connects TRBV11-2 to TRBJ2-2; TRBD1 matches 7 bases. CDR3 length: 15 amino acids. V was clipped by 5 bases and J by 4 bases; unmatched bases: 7. CDR1 and CDR2 (germline): SGHAT, FQNNGV. The CDR3 sequence: CASSPGQQPTGELFF. CDR3 DNA: TGTGCCAGCAGCCCGGGACAGCAACCCACCGGGGAGCTGTTTTTT.

Sample share makes this clonotype medium-sized. The V call is TRBV27, the J call TRBJ2-3, with 12 bases lining up with TRBD2. The CDR3 is 16 residues long. From germline, CDR1 is MNHEY and CDR2 SMNVEV (reference sequence). Trimming removed 4 bases from V and 6 bases from J; junction bases left unmatched: 8. The CDR3 DNA follows: TGTGCCAGCAGTTCCACTAGCGGGAGGTCAGTTGATACGCAGTATTTT. Amino acid sequence: CASSSTSGRSVDTQYF.

The genes are TRBV5-4 and TRBJ2-2; D is perhaps TRBD1 or TRBD2 (5 bases each). V was pared by 7 bases and J by 1 base, with 17 bases between. CDR1 SGHNT and CDR2 YYREEE come from the germline V gene (reference sequence). The CDR3 spans 16 residues. The CDR3 is CASSRGNGMNTGELFF. The CDR3 DNA reads TGTGCCAGCTCCCGGGGCAACGGGATGAACACCGGGGAGCTGTTTTTT.

In this sample, this clonotype is large. The chain joins TRBV20-1 to TRBJ2-2; a possible D gene is TRBD1 (6 bases). The CDR3 spans 16 residues. V shed 3 bases and J shed 4 bases, with 18 bases lying between them. CDR1 DFQATT and CDR2 SNEGSKA come from the germline V gene (reference sequence). For the CDR3, the DNA is TGCAGTGCTAGCTCGCGAGGGGCAGGGGTCACCGGGGAGCTGTTTTTT. Translating it yields CSASSRGAGVTGELFF.

This clonotype was recorded a few times. The rearrangement links TRBV7-2 to TRBJ2-7, with 8 bases fitting TRBD1. There are 14 residues in the CDR3. J was trimmed by 4 bases and V by 6 bases; bases with no gene match: 8. Germline loops: CDR1 SGHTA, CDR2 FQGNSA. CDR3 loop: CASRPTGEQYEQYF. The CDR3, as DNA: TGTGCCAGCAGGCCGACAGGGGAGCAATACGAGCAGTACTTC.

Remarks on this clonotype: This clone may be a read error of a much larger clone one base away. The CDR3 region has the DNA TGTGCCAGCTCCCCAGGGGGCAATGAGCACTTCTTC. Protein: CASSPGGNEHFF. This chain connects TRBV18 to TRBJ2-1; TRBD1 aligns across 8 bases. The V gene's germline CDR1 is KGHSH and CDR2 LQKENI. This CDR3 has 12 amino acids.

This clonotype is classed as large (0.1 to 1%). This chain links TRBV28 with TRBJ1-2; D possibly corresponds to TRBD1 (6 bases). The length of the CDR3 is 14 residues. Between the trimmed V and J ends, which lost 3 bases and 8 bases, there was a span of 16 bases. The germline gives CDR1 MDHEN, CDR2 SYDVKM. The CDR3: CASSLSRGFFGYTF. The CDR3 coding sequence is TGTGCCAGCAGTTTGAGCAGGGGATTTTTCGGCTACACCTTC.

The sample holds a few counts of this clonotype. At one end the junction does not follow the germline gene, possibly because of a read error. The chain carries TRBV12-3 or TRBV12-4 and TRBJ1-1, with a possible D match to TRBD1 (5 bases). The CDR3 spans 14 residues. The CDR3 protein is CASSHGKGNNKAFF. The CDR3, as DNA: TGTGCCAGCAGTCACGGTAAGGGGAATAATAAAGCTTTCTTC.